Below, 31 T cell receptor beta chains from the same sample are listed, as sequenced in a study of T cell repertoires in cytomegalovirus infection (dated by TCRdb to the late 2010s). Sequencing was carried out with an Illumina HiSeq 1500. TCRdb reprocessed the public reads (quality trimming at Q25 with fastp, clone calling with MiXCR) and kept in-frame beta chains. Every entry covers one CDR3 protein and lists the most common genes and DNA from its rows. Recorded for this sample are approximately 500,000 distinct CDR3 sequences; around 11% of them occurred a single time. About 10% of the sample is held by the ten biggest clonotypes. Sequencing was carried out using PBMCs. These receptors all stem from a human donor in good health (CMV status not recorded). Some clones in this sample may be carry-over from other donors' samples.

This clonotype has at least ten counts. J is TRBJ1-2 and V is TRBV12-3 or TRBV12-4; D perhaps matches TRBD1 (5 bases). Trimming stripped 5 bases from V and 4 bases from J, with 14 bases between. This CDR3 contains 14 residues. This CDR3 reads CASSKGSPGYGYTF. CDR3 bases: TGTGCCAGCAGTAAGGGGAGCCCCGGCTATGGCTACACCTTC.

This clonotype has ten or more counts. The chain employs TRBV6-1 and TRBJ1-4; tentative D call: TRBD1 (5 bases). The CDR3 extends over 11 amino acids. V shed 6 bases and J shed 14 bases, with 13 bases lying between them. Germline CDR1 reads MNHNS; CDR2 reads SASEGT. In nucleotides, the CDR3 is TGTGCCAGCAGGAACGCGGGGGGGCTGTTTTTT. This gives the protein CASRNAGGLFF.

This clonotype was seen at least ten times. The chain joins TRBV7-3 to TRBJ2-5; 10 bases map to TRBD2. Germline V gene data show CDR1 as SGHTA and CDR2 as FQGTGA. The CDR3 contains 13 residues. Trimming removed 6 bases from V and 3 bases from J; junction bases left unmatched: 1. DNA of the CDR3: TGTGCCAGCAGGGGACTAGCGAAAGAGACCCAGTACTTC. Protein sequence: CASRGLAKETQYF.

This clonotype was counted many times. V gene TRBV19 combines with J gene TRBJ2-1; 7 bases align to TRBD1. This CDR3 contains 14 residues. CDR1 and CDR2 (germline): LNHDA, SQIVND (reference sequence). Unmatched junction bases numbered 6, after V lost 10 bases and J lost 0 bases. CDR3: CATTGQSSYNEQFF. As DNA, the CDR3 is TGTGCCACCACGGGACAGAGCTCCTACAATGAGCAGTTCTTC.

The rearrangement links TRBV29-1 to TRBJ1-4; the match to TRBD1 covers 8 bases. Per germline, CDR1 SQVTM and CDR2 ANQGSEA. The CDR3 length is 13 residues. V lost 3 bases to trimming and J lost 6 bases; unmatched junction nucleotides: 3. The CDR3 DNA reads TGCAGCGTTGAGACAGGGGAGGATGAAAAACTGTTTTTT. Its protein is CSVETGEDEKLFF. Full variable domain (outside the CDR3, taken from reference TRBV29-1 and TRBJ1-4): SAVISQKPSRDICQRGTSLTIQCQVDSQVTMMFWYRQQPGQSLTLIATANQGSEATYESGFVIDKFPISRPNLTFSTLTVSNMSPEDSSIYLCSVETGEDEKLFFGSGTQLSVL.

The rearrangement uses TRBV4-2 and TRBJ1-4; tentative D call: TRBD1 (5 bases). Per germline, CDR1 LGHNA and CDR2 YNFKEQ. V dropped 4 bases and J dropped 0 bases, with 15 bases sitting between them. CDR3 length equals 17 residues. The CDR3 region is CASSPELVQATNEKLFF. The CDR3 nucleotides are TGTGCCAGCAGCCCAGAACTTGTACAGGCAACTAATGAAAAACTGTTTTTT.

The V gene is TRBV27, the J gene TRBJ1-1; 8 bases line up with TRBD1. J gave up 4 bases and V 4 bases, and 5 bases lay outside the gene matches. Germline V lookup: CDR1 MNHEY, CDR2 SMNVEV (reference sequence). CDR3 length: 14 amino acids. CDR3 DNA sequence: TGTGCCAGCAGTTCCCGGACAGGGACCACTGAAGCTTTCTTT. Translating gives CASSSRTGTTEAFF.

This clonotype was observed at least ten times. The chain is built from TRBV10-2 and TRBJ2-1; TRBD2 matches 15 bases. Germline V gives CDR1 WSHSY, CDR2 SAAADI. After removal of 8 bases from V and 4 bases from J, the junction contained 6 bases not matched to a gene. The CDR3 contains 16 residues. CDR3 region: CASERTSGGEYNEQFF. The CDR3 DNA reads TGCGCCAGCGAGAGGACTAGCGGGGGGGAGTACAATGAGCAGTTCTTC.

Ten or more counts support this clonotype. J is TRBJ1-2 and V is TRBV12-3 or TRBV12-4; perhaps TRBD1 as D (5 bases). V was clipped by 7 bases and J by 3 bases, with 18 bases between them. The CDR3 loop spans 15 amino acids. The CDR3 DNA is TGTGCCAGCACCTTGGGGCAGGCTTTCGACTATGGCTACACCTTC. It translates to CASTLGQAFDYGYTF.

In its sample, this clonotype was seen many times. The rearrangement joins TRBV7-3 to TRBJ2-3; 11 bases map to TRBD2. CDR1 is SGHTA and CDR2 is FQGTGA in the germline V gene. This CDR3 spans 18 amino acids. Trimming took 5 bases from V and 0 from J; bases not matched to a gene: 10. The CDR3 loop is CASSRGLADTYSTDTQYF. CDR3 in DNA: TGTGCCAGCAGCCGGGGACTAGCGGATACCTATAGCACAGATACGCAGTATTTT.

This clonotype showed up many times. The chain couples TRBV3-1 to TRBJ2-7; unclear D gene. Germline assignment: CDR1 LGHDT and CDR2 YNNKEL (reference sequence). V lost 1 base to trimming and J lost 5 bases, with 15 bases between them. The CDR3 contains 15 residues. Here the CDR3 DNA reads TGTGCCAGCAGCCAAGTAGGAGAAGCAAGCCACGAGCAGTACTTC. Protein: CASSQVGEASHEQYF.

This clonotype occurred many times. The CDR3 DNA reads TGTGCCAGCAGCAGACGACAGTGGAGCTCCTACAATGAGCAGTTCTTC. It translates to CASSRRQWSSYNEQFF. This chain uses TRBV7-2 with TRBJ2-1; tentatively, D is TRBD1 (5 bases). The V end lost 5 bases, the J end lost 0 bases, and 14 bases lay between the germline ends. This CDR3 spans 16 amino acids. Germline assignment: CDR1 SGHTA and CDR2 FQGNSA. The full variable domain, rest sourced from reference TRBV7-2 and TRBJ2-1, is GAGVSQSPSNKVTEKGKDVELRCDPISGHTALYWYRQSLGQGLEFLIYFQGNSAPDKSGLPSDRFSAERTGGSVSTLTIQRTQQEDSAVYLCASSRRQWSSYNEQFFGPGTRLTVL.

The chain is built from TRBV2 and TRBJ1-1; D possibly corresponds to TRBD1 (5 bases). V was shortened by 6 bases and J by 6 bases, with 14 bases between the two germline ends. Germline V gene sequence: CDR1 SNHLY, CDR2 FYNNEI. There are 13 residues in the CDR3. The CDR3 region has the DNA TGTGCCAGCAGCACCGGACGGGACGCTGAAGCTTTCTTT. Translating gives CASSTGRDAEAFF.

This clonotype was recorded at least ten times. V is TRBV12-3 or TRBV12-4 and J is TRBJ2-1, with 13 nucleotides matching TRBD2. Trimming removed 7 bases from V and 8 bases from J; junction bases left unmatched: 11. The CDR3 loop spans 16 amino acids. The chain's CDR3 is CASKSPGLAGRDEQFF. The DNA for the CDR3 is TGTGCCAGCAAAAGCCCGGGACTAGCGGGGAGGGATGAGCAGTTCTTC.

This clonotype has a count of ten or more. V is TRBV7-2 and J is TRBJ1-5; 9 positions match TRBD1. This CDR3 is built from 16 residues. With 8 bases clipped from V and 6 bases from J, the junction kept 14 bases outside the gene matches. In germline, CDR1 is SGHTA, CDR2 FQGNSA. The CDR3 DNA reads as TGTGCCAGCGTCCAAGAGACGGGACAGGGAAGTCAGCCCCAGCATTTT. This gives the protein CASVQETGQGSQPQHF.

This clonotype was detected ten times or more. This CDR3 reads CASSFSVNEQYF. In nucleotides, the CDR3 is TGTGCCAGCAGTTTTTCGGTGAACGAGCAGTACTTC. V and J are TRBV12-3 or TRBV12-4 and TRBJ2-7; D not resolved. With 3 bases removed from V and 5 bases from J, the gap between germline ends came to 8 bases. The CDR3 is 12 residues long.

This clonotype was seen many times. J is TRBJ2-1 and V is TRBV28, with 8 bases matching TRBD2. The CDR3 runs 15 residues. Germline V gives CDR1 MDHEN, CDR2 SYDVKM. The V segment lost 8 bases and the J segment 2 bases; nucleotides outside the gene matches: 8. CDR3 in DNA: TGTGCCAGCCAGATAGCGGGATGGACCTACAATGAGCAGTTCTTC. Its protein product is CASQIAGWTYNEQFF.

The V call is TRBV7-9, the J call TRBJ2-5; D is possibly TRBD1 (6 bases). CDR1 and CDR2 from the germline V gene are SEHNR and FQNEAQ (reference sequence). The V gene lost 3 bases and the J gene lost 2 bases, with 10 bases spanning the gap. CDR3 length: 14 residues. The CDR3 loop reads CASSFSTGQETQYF. CDR3 nucleotides: TGTGCCAGCAGCTTCTCGACAGGACAAGAGACCCAGTACTTC. Variable domain in full (rest from reference TRBV7-9 and TRBJ2-5): DTGVSQNPRHKITKRGQNVTFRCDPISEHNRLYWYRQTLGQGPEFLTYFQNEAQLEKSRLLSDRFSAERPKGSFSTLEIQRTEQGDSAMYLCASSFSTGQETQYFGPGTRLLVL.

This clonotype was seen at least ten times. The rearrangement joins TRBV20-1 to TRBJ1-4; D is uncertain. Between the trimmed V and J ends, which lost 6 bases and 0 bases, there was a span of 11 bases. From germline, CDR1 is DFQATT and CDR2 SNEGSKA (reference sequence). This CDR3 has 14 residues. This CDR3 reads CSAPDGATNEKLFF. CDR3 in DNA: TGCAGTGCCCCGGACGGTGCAACTAATGAAAAACTGTTTTTT.

A few counts support this clonotype. The V call is TRBV9, the J call TRBJ1-5, with D maybe TRBD1 (5 bases). V was clipped by 0 bases and J by 8 bases, with 12 bases between them. Germline CDR1 and CDR2: SGDLS and YYNGEE. The CDR3 consists of 14 residues. The chain's CDR3 is CASSVGGAREPQHF. The DNA for the CDR3 is TGTGCCAGCAGCGTAGGAGGGGCGCGGGAGCCCCAGCATTTT.

Many counts were recorded for this clonotype. The chain recombines TRBV7-8 with TRBJ2-4; D is undetermined. Between the trimmed V and J ends, which lost 4 bases and 3 bases, there was a span of 10 bases. The CDR3 contains 14 residues. CDR1 and CDR2 (germline): SGHVS, FQNEAQ. In nucleotides, the CDR3 is TGTGCCAGCAGCTCCCCGAGACTCAAAAACATTCAGTACTTC. It specifies CASSSPRLKNIQYF.

Many counts were recorded for this clonotype. The J gene is TRBJ1-3, the V gene TRBV12-3 or TRBV12-4; D is unresolved. The V end was cut by 1 base, the J end by 0 bases, with 13 bases between. The length of the CDR3 is 17 residues. The CDR3 loop reads CASSLGERRSSGNTIYF. CDR3 in DNA: TGTGCCAGCAGTTTAGGCGAACGCCGGAGCTCTGGAAACACCATATATTTT.

This clonotype has ten or more counts. The chain recombines TRBV6-1 with TRBJ2-5; perhaps TRBD2 as D (7 bases). Germline V gives CDR1 MNHNS, CDR2 SASEGT. The CDR3 consists of 14 residues. V dropped 6 bases and J dropped 5 bases, with 16 bases sitting between them. The CDR3 reads CASSVGGRGETQYF. The CDR3 DNA reads TGTGCCAGCAGCGTCGGGGGGCGCGGTGAGACCCAGTACTTC.

This chain links TRBV10-3 with TRBJ2-1; 10 bases agree with TRBD1. J was trimmed by 6 bases and V by 5 bases; bases with no gene match: 4. The CDR3 has 14 amino acids. Looked up from germline, CDR1 is ENHRY and CDR2 is SYGVKD. CDR3 nucleotides: TGTGCCATCAGTCCCGGGACAGGGGTCAATGAGCAGTTCTTC. Encoded protein: CAISPGTGVNEQFF.

Many counts were recorded for this clonotype. This sequence joins TRBV7-3 and TRBJ2-1, with a possible D match to TRBD2 (5 bases). The CDR3 contains 12 residues. The germline V and J ends were trimmed by 8 bases and 9 bases, with 14 bases remaining between them. From germline, CDR1 is SGHTA and CDR2 FQGTGA. The DNA of the CDR3 is TGTGCCAGCGGCACCTTAGGGAGTGAGCAGTTCTTC. Translated, it gives CASGTLGSEQFF.

This clonotype was seen ten or more times. The J gene is TRBJ2-6, the V gene TRBV19; TRBD1 might be the D (6 bases). The CDR3 covers 19 residues. V was cut by 3 bases and J by 2 bases, with 20 bases left in between. Germline V gene sequence: CDR1 LNHDA, CDR2 SQIVND (reference sequence). As DNA, the CDR3 is TGTGCCAGTAGTATGGACCGGCCAGGGGCCCTAGCTGGGGCCAACGTCCTGACTTTC. Its protein is CASSMDRPGALAGANVLTF.

This clonotype was seen many times. The chain uses TRBV28 and TRBJ2-7; D remains ambiguous. In germline, CDR1 is MDHEN, CDR2 SYDVKM. Trimming pared 2 bases from V and 4 bases from J, leaving 9 bases between. CDR3 length equals 13 residues. CDR3 DNA sequence: TGTGCCAGCAGTTTACTGGTTGGATACGAGCAGTACTTC. Its translation: CASSLLVGYEQYF.

This clonotype appeared many times. The chain combines TRBV5-6 with TRBJ2-7; maybe TRBD2 (5 bases). Per the germline V gene, CDR1 is SGHDT and CDR2 is YYEEEE. The CDR3 loop spans 12 amino acids. V was clipped by 5 bases and J by 4 bases, with 10 bases between them. CDR3 sequence reads: CASRSRGYEQYF. The DNA of the CDR3 is TGTGCCAGCAGATCCCGCGGGTACGAGCAGTACTTC.

This clonotype has a count of ten or more. The chain couples TRBV30 to TRBJ2-2; D perhaps matches TRBD1 (6 bases). Germline V gives CDR1 GTSNPN, CDR2 SVGIG (reference sequence). The CDR3 is made up of 13 amino acids. Trimming removed 5 bases at V and 5 bases at J, with 12 bases between. CDR3 region: CAWWDTVTGELFF. The CDR3 DNA follows: TGTGCCTGGTGGGACACGGTAACCGGGGAGCTGTTTTTT.

This clonotype occurred many times. This chain joins TRBV7-6 and TRBJ2-1; D gene ambiguous. The CDR3 length is 17 residues. Between the trimmed V and J ends, which lost 2 bases and 5 bases, there was a span of 19 bases. Germline CDR1 SGHVS, CDR2 FNYEAQ. The CDR3 sequence: CASSLSIRRKLHNEQFF. The CDR3 DNA is TGTGCCAGCAGCTTATCCATCCGGCGGAAACTCCACAATGAGCAGTTCTTC.

This clonotype was seen only a few times. The chain recombines TRBV20-1 with TRBJ1-2, with D possibly TRBD1 on 5 matching bases. Germline CDR1 and CDR2: DFQATT and SNEGSKA (reference sequence). The CDR3 is 14 amino acids. V was clipped by 5 bases and J by 4 bases, with 17 bases between them. The CDR3 DNA reads TGCAGTGCTCCTCGCGGTCCAAGGGGCTATGGCTACACCTTC. It translates to CSAPRGPRGYGYTF.